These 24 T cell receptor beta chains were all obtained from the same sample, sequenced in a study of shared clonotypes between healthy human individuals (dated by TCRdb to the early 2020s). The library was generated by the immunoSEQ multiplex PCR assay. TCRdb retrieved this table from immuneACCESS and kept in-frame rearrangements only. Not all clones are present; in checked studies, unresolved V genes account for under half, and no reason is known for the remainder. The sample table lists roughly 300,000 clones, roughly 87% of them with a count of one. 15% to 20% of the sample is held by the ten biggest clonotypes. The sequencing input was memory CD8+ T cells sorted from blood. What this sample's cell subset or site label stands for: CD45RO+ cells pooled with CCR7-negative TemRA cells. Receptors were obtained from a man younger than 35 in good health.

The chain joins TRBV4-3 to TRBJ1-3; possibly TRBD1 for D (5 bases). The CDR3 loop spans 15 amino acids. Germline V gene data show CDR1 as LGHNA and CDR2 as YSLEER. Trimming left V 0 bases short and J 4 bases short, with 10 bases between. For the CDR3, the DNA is TGCGCCAGCAGCCAAGATTCCGGGGCGGGAAACACCATATATTTT. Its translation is CASSQDSGAGNTIYF.

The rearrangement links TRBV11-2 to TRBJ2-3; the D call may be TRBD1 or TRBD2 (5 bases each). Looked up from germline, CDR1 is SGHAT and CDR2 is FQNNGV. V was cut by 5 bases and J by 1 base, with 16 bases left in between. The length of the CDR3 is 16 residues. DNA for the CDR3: TGTGCCAGCAGCAATTTCGGACGGGGCGGCACAGATACGCAGTATTTT. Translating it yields CASSNFGRGGTDTQYF.

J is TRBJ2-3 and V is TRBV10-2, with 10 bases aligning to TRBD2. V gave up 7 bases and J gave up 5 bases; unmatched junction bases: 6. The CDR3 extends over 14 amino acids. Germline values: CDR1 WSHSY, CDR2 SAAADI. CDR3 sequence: CASNPAGGLDTQYF. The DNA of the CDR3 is TGCGCCAGCAACCCAGCGGGGGGGCTAGATACGCAGTATTTT.

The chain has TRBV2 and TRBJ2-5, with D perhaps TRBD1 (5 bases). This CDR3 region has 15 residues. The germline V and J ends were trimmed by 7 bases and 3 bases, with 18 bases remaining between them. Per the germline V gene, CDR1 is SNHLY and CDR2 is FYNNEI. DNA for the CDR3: TGTGCCAGCATCAGAGAAACAGGTCCAAAAGAGACCCAGTACTTC. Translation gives CASIRETGPKETQYF. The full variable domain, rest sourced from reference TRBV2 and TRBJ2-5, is EPEVTQTPSHQVTQMGQEVILRCVPISNHLYFYWYRQILGQKVEFLVSFYNNEISEKSEIFDDQFSVERPDGSNFTLKIRSTKLEDSAMYFCASIRETGPKETQYFGPGTRLLVL.

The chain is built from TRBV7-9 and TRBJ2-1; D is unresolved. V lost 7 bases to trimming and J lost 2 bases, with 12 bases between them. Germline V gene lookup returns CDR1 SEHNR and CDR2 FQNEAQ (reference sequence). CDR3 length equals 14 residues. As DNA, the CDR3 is TGTGCCAGCACCGTAGCTTCCGCCTACAATGAGCAGTTCTTC. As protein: CASTVASAYNEQFF.

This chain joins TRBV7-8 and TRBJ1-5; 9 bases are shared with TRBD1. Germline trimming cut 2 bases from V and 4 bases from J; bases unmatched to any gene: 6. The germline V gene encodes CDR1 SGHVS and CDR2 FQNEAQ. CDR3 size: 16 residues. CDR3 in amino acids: CASSLPGQGINQPQHF. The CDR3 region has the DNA TGTGCCAGCAGCTTACCCGGACAGGGGATAAATCAGCCCCAGCATTTT.

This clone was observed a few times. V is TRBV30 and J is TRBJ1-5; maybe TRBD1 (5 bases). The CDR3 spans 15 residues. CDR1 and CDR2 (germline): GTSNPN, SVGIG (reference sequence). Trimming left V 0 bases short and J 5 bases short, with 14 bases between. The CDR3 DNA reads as TGTGCCTGGAGTGTACCCAACGGGGGTTATCAGCCCCAGCATTTT. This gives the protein CAWSVPNGGYQPQHF.

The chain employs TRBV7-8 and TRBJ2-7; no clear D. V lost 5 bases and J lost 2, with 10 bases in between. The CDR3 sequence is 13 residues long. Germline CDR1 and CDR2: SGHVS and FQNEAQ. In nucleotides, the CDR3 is TGTGCCAGCAGCCCCTTGAGCCCCTACGAGCAGTACTTC. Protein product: CASSPLSPYEQYF.

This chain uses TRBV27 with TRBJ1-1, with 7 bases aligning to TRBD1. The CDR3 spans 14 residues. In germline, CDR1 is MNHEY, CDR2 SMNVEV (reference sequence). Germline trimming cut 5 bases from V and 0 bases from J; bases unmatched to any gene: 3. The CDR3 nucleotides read TGTGCCAGCAGTCTACAGGGGATGAACACTGAAGCTTTCTTT. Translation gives CASSLQGMNTEAFF.

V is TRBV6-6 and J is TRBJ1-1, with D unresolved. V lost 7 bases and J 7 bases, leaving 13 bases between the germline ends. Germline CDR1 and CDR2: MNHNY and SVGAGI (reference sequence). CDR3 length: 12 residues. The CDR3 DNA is TGTGCCAGCACCCTCGGAGGGAGTGAAGCTTTCTTT. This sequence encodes CASTLGGSEAFF.

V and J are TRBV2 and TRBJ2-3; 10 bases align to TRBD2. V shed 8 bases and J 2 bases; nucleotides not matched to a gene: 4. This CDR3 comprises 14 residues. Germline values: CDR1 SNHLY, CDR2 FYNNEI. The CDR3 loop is CASHLAGATDTQYF. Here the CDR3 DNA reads TGTGCCAGCCATCTAGCGGGGGCCACAGATACGCAGTATTTT.

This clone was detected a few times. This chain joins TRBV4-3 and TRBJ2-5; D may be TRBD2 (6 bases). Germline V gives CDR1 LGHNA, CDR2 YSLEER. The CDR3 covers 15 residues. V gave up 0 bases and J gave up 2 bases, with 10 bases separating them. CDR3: CASSQELAVQETQYF. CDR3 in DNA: TGCGCCAGCAGCCAAGAATTAGCGGTACAAGAGACCCAGTACTTC.

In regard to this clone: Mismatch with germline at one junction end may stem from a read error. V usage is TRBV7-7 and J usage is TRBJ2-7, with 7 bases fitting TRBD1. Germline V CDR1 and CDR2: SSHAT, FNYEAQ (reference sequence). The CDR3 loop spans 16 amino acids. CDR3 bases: TGTGCTAGCAGCCCGGCCTCGGCAGGGGGTCGCTACGAGCAGTACTTC. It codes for CASSPASAGGRYEQYF.

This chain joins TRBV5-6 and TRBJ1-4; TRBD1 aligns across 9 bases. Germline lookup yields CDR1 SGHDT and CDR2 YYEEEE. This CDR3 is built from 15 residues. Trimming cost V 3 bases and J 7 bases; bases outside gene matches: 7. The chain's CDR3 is CASSSILQGAEKLFF. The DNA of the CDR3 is TGTGCCAGCAGCTCCATATTACAGGGGGCTGAAAAACTGTTTTTT.

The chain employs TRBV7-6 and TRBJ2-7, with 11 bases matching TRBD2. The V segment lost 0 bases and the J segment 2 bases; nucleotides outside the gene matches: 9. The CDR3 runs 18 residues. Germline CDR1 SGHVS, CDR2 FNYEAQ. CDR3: CASSLAVAGGAPPYEQYF. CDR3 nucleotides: TGTGCCAGCAGCTTAGCGGTAGCGGGAGGGGCACCCCCCTACGAGCAGTACTTC.

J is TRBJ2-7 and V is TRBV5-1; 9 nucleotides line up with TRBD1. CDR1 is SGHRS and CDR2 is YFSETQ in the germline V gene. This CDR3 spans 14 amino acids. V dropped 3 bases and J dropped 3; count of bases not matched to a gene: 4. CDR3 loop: CASSWDRARYEQYF. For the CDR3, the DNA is TGCGCCAGCAGCTGGGACAGGGCTCGCTACGAGCAGTACTTC.

The CDR3 bases are TGTGCCAGCAGCCAGACTCACGGGACAGGGGGCCTCCTGACCGAGCAGTACTTC. This sequence encodes CASSQTHGTGGLLTEQYF. The chain is built from TRBV14 and TRBJ2-7; 12 nucleotides line up with TRBD1. The CDR3 totals 18 residues. Germline V gene lookup returns CDR1 SGHDN and CDR2 FVKESK. The ends lost 3 bases at V and 6 bases at J; junction bases unmatched: 15.

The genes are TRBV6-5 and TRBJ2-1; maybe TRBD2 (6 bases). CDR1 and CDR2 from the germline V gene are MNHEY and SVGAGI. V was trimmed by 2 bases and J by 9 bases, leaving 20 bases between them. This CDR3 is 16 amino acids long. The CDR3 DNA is TGTGCCAGCAGTTACACATGGGACTTTGGTCCGGTTGAGCAGTTCTTC. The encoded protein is CASSYTWDFGPVEQFF.

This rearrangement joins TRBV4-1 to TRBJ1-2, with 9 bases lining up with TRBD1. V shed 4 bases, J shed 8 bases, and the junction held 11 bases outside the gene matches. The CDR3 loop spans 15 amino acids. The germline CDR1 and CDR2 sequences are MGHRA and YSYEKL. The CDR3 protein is CASSLERDRVYGYTF. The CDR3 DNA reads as TGCGCCAGCAGCCTCGAGAGGGACAGGGTTTACGGCTACACCTTC.

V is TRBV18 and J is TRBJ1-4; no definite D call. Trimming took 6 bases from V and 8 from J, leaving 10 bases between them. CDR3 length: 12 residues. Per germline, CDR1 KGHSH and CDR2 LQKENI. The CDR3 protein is CASSPSPEKLFF. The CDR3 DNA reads TGTGCCAGCTCGCCATCTCCCGAAAAACTGTTTTTT.

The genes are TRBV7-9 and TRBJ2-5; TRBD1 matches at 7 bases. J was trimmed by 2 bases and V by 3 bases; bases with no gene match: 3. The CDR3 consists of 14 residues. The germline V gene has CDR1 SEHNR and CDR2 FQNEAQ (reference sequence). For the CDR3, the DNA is TGTGCCAGCAGCTTGACAGGGTATCAAGAGACCCAGTACTTC. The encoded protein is CASSLTGYQETQYF. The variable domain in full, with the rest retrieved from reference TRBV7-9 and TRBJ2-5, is DTGVSQNPRHKITKRGQNVTFRCDPISEHNRLYWYRQTLGQGPEFLTYFQNEAQLEKSRLLSDRFSAERPKGSFSTLEIQRTEQGDSAMYLCASSLTGYQETQYFGPGTRLLVL.

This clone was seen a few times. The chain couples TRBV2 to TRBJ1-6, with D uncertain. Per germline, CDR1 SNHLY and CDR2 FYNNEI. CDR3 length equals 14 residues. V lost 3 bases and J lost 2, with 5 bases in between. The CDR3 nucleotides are TGTGCCAGCAGTGAGGGCGCCTATAATTCACCCCTCCACTTT. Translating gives CASSEGAYNSPLHF.

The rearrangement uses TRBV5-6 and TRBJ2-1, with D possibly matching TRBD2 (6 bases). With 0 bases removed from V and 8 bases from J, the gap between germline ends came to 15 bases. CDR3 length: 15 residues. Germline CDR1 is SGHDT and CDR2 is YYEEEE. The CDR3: CASSLGWDFGDEQFF. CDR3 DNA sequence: TGTGCCAGCAGCTTGGGTTGGGACTTCGGGGATGAGCAGTTCTTC.

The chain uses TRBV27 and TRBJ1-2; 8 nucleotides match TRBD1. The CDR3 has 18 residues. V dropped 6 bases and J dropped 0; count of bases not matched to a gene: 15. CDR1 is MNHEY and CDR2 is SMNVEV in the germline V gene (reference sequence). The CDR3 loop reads CASRRWGQGANANYGYTF. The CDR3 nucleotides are TGTGCCAGCAGGAGGTGGGGGCAGGGGGCTAATGCTAACTATGGCTACACCTTC.